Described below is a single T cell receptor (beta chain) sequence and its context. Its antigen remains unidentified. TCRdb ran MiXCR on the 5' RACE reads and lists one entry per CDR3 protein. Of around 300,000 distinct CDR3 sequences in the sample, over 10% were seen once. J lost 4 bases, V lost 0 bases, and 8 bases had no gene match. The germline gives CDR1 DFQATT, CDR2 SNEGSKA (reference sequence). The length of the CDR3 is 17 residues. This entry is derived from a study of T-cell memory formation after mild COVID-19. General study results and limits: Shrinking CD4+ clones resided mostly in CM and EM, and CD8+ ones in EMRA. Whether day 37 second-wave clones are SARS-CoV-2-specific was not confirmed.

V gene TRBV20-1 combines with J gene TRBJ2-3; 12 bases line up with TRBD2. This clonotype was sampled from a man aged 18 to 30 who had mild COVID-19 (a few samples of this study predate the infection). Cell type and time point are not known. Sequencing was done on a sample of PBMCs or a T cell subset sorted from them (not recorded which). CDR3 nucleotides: TGCAGTGCTAGAGATCCTTCTGGACTAGCGGGGTCAGATACGCAGTATTTT. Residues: CSARDPSGLAGSDTQYF.